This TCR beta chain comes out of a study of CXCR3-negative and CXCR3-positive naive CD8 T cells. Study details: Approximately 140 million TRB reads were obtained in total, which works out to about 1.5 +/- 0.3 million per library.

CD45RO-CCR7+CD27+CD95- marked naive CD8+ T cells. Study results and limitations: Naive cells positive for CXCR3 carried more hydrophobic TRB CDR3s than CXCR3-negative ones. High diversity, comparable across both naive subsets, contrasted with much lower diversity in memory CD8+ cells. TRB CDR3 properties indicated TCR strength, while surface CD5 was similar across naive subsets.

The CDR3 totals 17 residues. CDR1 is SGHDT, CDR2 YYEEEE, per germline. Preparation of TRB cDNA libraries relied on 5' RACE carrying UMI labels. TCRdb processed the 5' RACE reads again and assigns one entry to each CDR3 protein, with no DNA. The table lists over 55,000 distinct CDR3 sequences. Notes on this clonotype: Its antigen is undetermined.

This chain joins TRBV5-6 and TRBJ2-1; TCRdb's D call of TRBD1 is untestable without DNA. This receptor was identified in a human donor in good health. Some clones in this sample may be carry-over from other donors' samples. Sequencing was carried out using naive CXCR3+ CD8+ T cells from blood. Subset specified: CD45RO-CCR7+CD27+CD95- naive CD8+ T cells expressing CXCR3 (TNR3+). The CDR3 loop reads CASSSMPLGQGGNEQFF.